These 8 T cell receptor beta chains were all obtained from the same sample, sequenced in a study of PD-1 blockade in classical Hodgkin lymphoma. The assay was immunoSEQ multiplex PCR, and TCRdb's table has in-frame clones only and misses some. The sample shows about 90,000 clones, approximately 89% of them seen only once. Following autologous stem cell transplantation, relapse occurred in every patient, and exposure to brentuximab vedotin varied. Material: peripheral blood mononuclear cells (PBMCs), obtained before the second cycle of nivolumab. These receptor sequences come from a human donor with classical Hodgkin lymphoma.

The CDR3 spells CASSLGLAGGELGYEQYF. As DNA, the CDR3 is TGTGCCAGCAGCTTGGGGCTAGCGGGAGGGGAATTAGGCTACGAGCAGTACTTC. V usage is TRBV7-6 and J usage is TRBJ2-7; 12 positions agree with TRBD2. The CDR3 sequence is 18 residues long. The J segment lost 3 bases and the V segment lost 3 bases, leaving 12 bases of the junction unmatched. Germline V gene sequence: CDR1 SGHVS, CDR2 FNYEAQ.

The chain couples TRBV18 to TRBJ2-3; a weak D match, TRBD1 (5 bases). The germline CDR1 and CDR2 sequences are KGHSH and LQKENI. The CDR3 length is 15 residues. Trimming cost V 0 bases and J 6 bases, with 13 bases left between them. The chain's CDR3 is CASSPPFRRVDTQYF. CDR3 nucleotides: TGTGCCAGCTCACCACCGTTCCGCAGGGTTGATACGCAGTATTTT.

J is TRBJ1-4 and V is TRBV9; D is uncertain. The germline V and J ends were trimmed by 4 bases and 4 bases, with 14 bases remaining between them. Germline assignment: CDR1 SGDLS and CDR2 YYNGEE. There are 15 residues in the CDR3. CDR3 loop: CASSPEPVYNEKLFF. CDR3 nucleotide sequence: TGTGCCAGCAGCCCCGAACCCGTCTATAATGAAAAACTGTTTTTT.

CDR3 amino acids: CAISDRVAGSPNEQYF. The DNA of the CDR3 is TGTGCCATCAGTGATCGAGTAGCGGGTAGCCCTAACGAGCAGTACTTC. This chain connects TRBV10-3 to TRBJ2-7; 7 bases align to TRBD2. This CDR3 region has 16 residues. CDR1 ENHRY and CDR2 SYGVKD come from the germline V gene. J lost 5 bases, V lost 3 bases, and 13 bases had no gene match.

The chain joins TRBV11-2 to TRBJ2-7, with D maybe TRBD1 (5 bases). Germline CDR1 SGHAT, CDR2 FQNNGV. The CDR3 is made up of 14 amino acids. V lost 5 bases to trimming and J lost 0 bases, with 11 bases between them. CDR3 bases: TGTGCCAGCAGCCCCGACAGACTCTCCTACGAGCAGTACTTC. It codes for CASSPDRLSYEQYF.

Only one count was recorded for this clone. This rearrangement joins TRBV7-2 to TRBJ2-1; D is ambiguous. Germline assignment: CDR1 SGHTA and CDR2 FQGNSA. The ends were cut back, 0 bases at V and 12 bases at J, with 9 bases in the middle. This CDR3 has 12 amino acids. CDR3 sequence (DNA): TGTGCCAGCAGCTTAGCGCGTTCGGGGCAGTTCTTC. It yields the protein CASSLARSGQFF.

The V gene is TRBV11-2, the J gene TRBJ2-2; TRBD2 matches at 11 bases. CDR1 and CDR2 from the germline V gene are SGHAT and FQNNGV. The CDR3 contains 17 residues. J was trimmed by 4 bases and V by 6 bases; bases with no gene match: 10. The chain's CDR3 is CASRPRLAGTGTGELFF. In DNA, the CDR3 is TGTGCCAGCAGACCAAGACTAGCGGGGACGGGCACCGGGGAGCTGTTTTTT. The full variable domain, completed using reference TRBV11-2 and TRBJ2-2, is EAGVAQSPRYKIIEKRQSVAFWCNPISGHATLYWYQQILGQGPKLLIQFQNNGVVDDSQLPKDRFSAERLKGVDSTLKIQPAKLEDSAVYLCASRPRLAGTGTGELFFGEGSRLTVL.

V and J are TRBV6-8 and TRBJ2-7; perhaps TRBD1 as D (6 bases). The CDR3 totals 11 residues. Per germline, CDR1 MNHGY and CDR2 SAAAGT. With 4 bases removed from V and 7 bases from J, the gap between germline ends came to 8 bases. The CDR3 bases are TGTGCCAGCAGTTGGGGGACAGAGCAGTACTTC. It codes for CASSWGTEQYF.